A single sample gave rise to the 22 T cell receptor beta chains below, sequenced in a study of identical twins. In TCRdb, the 5' RACE reads were re-called with MiXCR into one record per CDR3 protein. The repertoire holds some 560,000 distinct CDR3 sequences, with over 8.5% as singletons. The data were also submitted as part of a second study, on yellow fever vaccine responses in identical twins.

The material sequenced was PBMCs. These receptors were collected from a woman under 30 in good health.

Turning to this clonotype: One end of the junction does not line up with germline, which may come from a read error. V is TRBV3-1 and J is TRBJ2-3; 8 bases fit TRBD2. The CDR3 has 17 amino acids. Germline CDR1 is LGHDT and CDR2 is YNNKEL (reference sequence). The CDR3 sequence is CSSSQDTVAGRWDTQYF. DNA of the CDR3: TGTTCCAGCAGCCAAGATACGGTAGCGGGACGGTGGGATACGCAGTATTTT.

This clonotype was recorded at least ten times. The chain combines TRBV7-9 with TRBJ2-3, with D possibly being TRBD2 (5 bases). V gave up 2 bases and J gave up 2 bases, with 11 bases separating them. The germline gives CDR1 SEHNR, CDR2 FQNEAQ (reference sequence). The CDR3 runs to 15 residues. In nucleotides, the CDR3 is TGTGCCAGCAGCTTATATCCGCGGGCCACAGATACGCAGTATTTT. Translated: CASSLYPRATDTQYF. Combining the CDR3 with reference TRBV7-9 and TRBJ2-3 gives the whole variable domain DTGVSQNPRHKITKRGQNVTFRCDPISEHNRLYWYRQTLGQGPEFLTYFQNEAQLEKSRLLSDRFSAERPKGSFSTLEIQRTEQGDSAMYLCASSLYPRATDTQYFGPGTRLTVL.

There are many counts of this clonotype. J is TRBJ1-2 and V is TRBV5-1; D is unresolved. V shed 1 base and J shed 3 bases, with 7 bases lying between them. CDR3 length equals 13 residues. Germline V gene data show CDR1 as SGHRS and CDR2 as YFSETQ. The CDR3 here is CASSLNLDYGYTF. DNA for the CDR3: TGCGCCAGCAGCTTGAACCTGGACTATGGCTACACCTTC.

This clonotype was seen a handful of times. The rearrangement links TRBV7-9 to TRBJ2-7; either TRBD1 or TRBD2 may supply D (5 bases each). Deletions cut 5 bases from V and 3 bases from J, with 20 bases between. This CDR3 contains 16 residues. Germline CDR1 reads SEHNR; CDR2 reads FQNEAQ (reference sequence). The CDR3 sequence is CASSGAIGRRGYEQYF. The DNA of the CDR3 is TGTGCCAGCAGCGGGGCTATTGGCCGACGGGGCTACGAGCAGTACTTC.

Concerning this clonotype itself: The junction shows a germline mismatch at one end, possibly a read error. The chain combines TRBV7-3 with TRBJ2-2; a possible D gene is TRBD2 (7 bases). CDR3 length equals 16 residues. The germline V gene has CDR1 SGHTA and CDR2 FQGTGA. CDR3 nucleotide sequence: TGTGCCAGCAGCCTGTGGGGGGGGGCGAAGACCGGGGAGCTGTTTTTT. Translation: CASSLWGGAKTGELFF.

This clonotype was observed a few times. The chain joins TRBV10-3 to TRBJ2-1; TRBD1 matches 7 bases. CDR1 ENHRY and CDR2 SYGVKD come from the germline V gene. CDR3 size: 13 residues. The trim removed 5 bases at V and 5 bases at J, leaving 3 bases unmatched. CDR3 amino acids: CAISITGDNEQFF. The DNA of the CDR3 is TGTGCCATCAGTATCACAGGGGACAATGAGCAGTTCTTC.

This clonotype was counted ten times or more. The V call is TRBV7-2, the J call TRBJ2-7; 8 nucleotides line up with TRBD2. V lost 2 bases and J lost 2; bases outside the gene matches: 5. Germline loops: CDR1 SGHTA, CDR2 FQGNSA. The CDR3 spans 15 residues. The CDR3 is CASSLITSGTYEQYF. The CDR3 DNA sequence: TGTGCCAGCAGCTTAATCACTAGCGGTACCTACGAGCAGTACTTC.

This clonotype came up a few times. The chain links TRBV30 to TRBJ2-5, with 7 bases fitting TRBD1. Trimming removed 4 bases from V and 5 bases from J; junction bases left unmatched: 7. From germline, CDR1 is GTSNPN and CDR2 SVGIG (reference sequence). This CDR3 is 13 amino acids long. The CDR3 sequence: CAWNQGVRETQYF. For the CDR3, the DNA is TGTGCCTGGAACCAGGGGGTTAGGGAGACCCAGTACTTC.

The chain carries TRBV4-1 and TRBJ2-1, with no clear D. Trimming stripped 1 base from V and 5 bases from J, with 6 bases between. CDR1 is MGHRA, CDR2 YSYEKL, per germline. CDR3 length: 13 residues. As DNA, the CDR3 is TGCGCCAGCAGCCAAGTTGGGAACAATGAGCAGTTCTTC. Amino acids: CASSQVGNNEQFF.

This clonotype was seen a handful of times. V usage is TRBV29-1 and J usage is TRBJ2-1; 8 bases are a match to TRBD1. Germline lookup yields CDR1 SQVTM and CDR2 ANQGSEA. The V segment lost 7 bases and the J segment 7 bases; nucleotides outside the gene matches: 6. The length of the CDR3 is 12 residues. In DNA form, the CDR3 reads TGCAGCGGAGACAGGGGATTAAATGAGCAGTTCTTC. The encoded protein is CSGDRGLNEQFF.

This chain uses TRBV6-6 with TRBJ1-1, with D possibly matching TRBD1 (5 bases). The germline V gene encodes CDR1 MNHNY and CDR2 SVGAGI (reference sequence). This CDR3 contains 13 residues. Trimming pared 7 bases from V and 3 bases from J, leaving 12 bases between. DNA of the CDR3: TGTGCCAGCAACCGCGGGGGGTACACTGAAGCTTTCTTT. This sequence encodes CASNRGGYTEAFF.

V is TRBV14 and J is TRBJ2-2; no firm D call. Per the germline V gene, CDR1 is SGHDN and CDR2 is FVKESK. The V end lost 2 bases, the J end lost 5 bases, and 9 bases lay between the germline ends. The CDR3 runs 14 residues. The DNA of the CDR3 is TGTGCCAGCAGCCAAAGCGAGGATACCGGGGAGCTGTTTTTT. The encoded protein is CASSQSEDTGELFF. The full variable domain, its missing parts supplied by reference TRBV14 and TRBJ2-2, is EAGVTQFPSHSVIEKGQTVTLRCDPISGHDNLYWYRRVMGKEIKFLLHFVKESKQDESGMPNNRFLAERTGGTYSTLKVQPAELEDSGVYFCASSQSEDTGELFFGEGSRLTVL.

This clonotype was recorded at least ten times. The chain links TRBV5-1 to TRBJ2-7; 7 bases are a match to TRBD2. Germline loops: CDR1 SGHRS, CDR2 YFSETQ. V shed 2 bases, J shed 5 bases, and the junction held 1 base outside the gene matches. The CDR3 is 12 amino acids. The chain's CDR3 is CASSLTSDEQYF. The CDR3 DNA sequence: TGCGCCAGCAGCTTAACTAGCGACGAGCAGTACTTC. The full variable domain, rest sourced from reference TRBV5-1 and TRBJ2-7, is KAGVTQTPRYLIKTRGQQVTLSCSPISGHRSVSWYQQTPGQGLQFLFEYFSETQRNKGNFPGRFSGRQFSNSRSEMNVSTLELGDSALYLCASSLTSDEQYFGPGTRLTVT.

This clonotype was seen many times. Written as DNA, the CDR3 is TGTGCCAGCAGCTTAGGGACAGGGGCGCAGTACTTC. Translated: CASSLGTGAQYF. The rearrangement joins TRBV11-2 to TRBJ2-7; 9 nucleotides agree with TRBD1. Germline-derived CDR1 and CDR2 are SGHAT and FQNNGV. V lost 1 base, J lost 9 bases, and 1 base stayed unmatched. The CDR3 runs to 12 residues.

This chain connects TRBV19 to TRBJ2-7; maybe TRBD2 (6 bases). The germline V gene has CDR1 LNHDA and CDR2 SQIVND (reference sequence). V lost 3 bases and J 4 bases, leaving 13 bases between the germline ends. The CDR3 runs to 14 residues. This CDR3 is CASSMIGSVYEQYF. As DNA, the CDR3 is TGTGCCAGTAGTATGATCGGGAGTGTATACGAGCAGTACTTC.

This clonotype has ten or more counts. J is TRBJ2-1 and V is TRBV9; 7 nucleotides align to TRBD2. Trimming took 4 bases from V and 9 from J; bases not matched to a gene: 10. Germline CDR1 is SGDLS and CDR2 is YYNGEE. CDR3 length equals 14 residues. This CDR3 reads CASSSGEGQGEQFF. CDR3 DNA: TGTGCCAGCAGCTCCGGGGAGGGCCAGGGTGAGCAGTTCTTC.

This clonotype occurred many times. This sequence joins TRBV7-9 and TRBJ2-2; TRBD2 aligns across 7 bases. The germline CDR1 and CDR2 sequences are SEHNR and FQNEAQ (reference sequence). Trimming removed 5 bases from V and 6 bases from J; junction bases left unmatched: 6. This CDR3 contains 14 residues. As DNA, the CDR3 is TGTGCCAGCAGCCAGACGACTAGCCCCGGGGAGCTGTTTTTT. The encoded protein is CASSQTTSPGELFF.

This clonotype showed up just a few times. The chain joins TRBV9 to TRBJ1-6, with D unresolved. V lost 9 bases and J 11 bases, leaving 3 bases between the germline ends. The CDR3 length is 8 residues. Germline loops: CDR1 SGDLS, CDR2 YYNGEE. CDR3 nucleotide sequence: TGTGCCAACACACCCCTCCACTTT. Translating it yields CANTPLHF.

This clonotype occurred a few times. This chain connects TRBV6-5 to TRBJ2-5, with unresolved D. The CDR3 contains 14 residues. Trimming removed 0 bases from V and 9 bases from J, with 14 bases in between. Germline V gene sequence: CDR1 MNHEY, CDR2 SVGAGI. The CDR3 DNA reads as TGTGCCAGCAGTTACTCGAAATTCAGTCCGTCCCAGTACTTC. It specifies CASSYSKFSPSQYF.

The rearrangement uses TRBV7-8 and TRBJ2-5; TRBD2 matches at 8 bases. Trimming took 2 bases from V and 3 from J; bases not matched to a gene: 5. This CDR3 has 15 amino acids. CDR1 and CDR2 (germline): SGHVS, FQNEAQ. The CDR3 DNA reads TGTGCCAGCAGCTTACATGACGGGAGGGAAGAGACCCAGTACTTC. Translating gives CASSLHDGREETQYF. Looking up the rest from reference TRBV7-8 and TRBJ2-5 gives the full variable domain: GAGVSQSPRYKVAKRGQDVALRCDPISGHVSLFWYQQALGQGPEFLTYFQNEAQLDKSGLPSDRFFAERPEGSVSTLKIQRTQQEDSAVYLCASSLHDGREETQYFGPGTRLLVL.

This chain uses TRBV2 with TRBJ2-3, with a tentative D call TRBD2 (5 bases). V lost 4 bases to trimming and J lost 8 bases, with 16 bases between them. The CDR3 is made up of 14 amino acids. CDR1 is SNHLY, CDR2 FYNNEI, per germline. The CDR3 DNA reads as TGTGCCAGCAGTGGGGCCTTAAGCGGTGGTACGCAGTATTTT. As protein: CASSGALSGGTQYF.

At least ten counts were recorded for this clonotype. The V call is TRBV7-9, the J call TRBJ2-2; D unclear. This CDR3 is 15 amino acids long. The V end was cut by 3 bases, the J end by 3 bases, with 11 bases between. Germline CDR1 is SEHNR and CDR2 is FQNEAQ (reference sequence). The DNA of the CDR3 is TGTGCCAGCAGCTTTATCGACCTAGACACCGGGGAGCTGTTTTTT. This sequence encodes CASSFIDLDTGELFF.